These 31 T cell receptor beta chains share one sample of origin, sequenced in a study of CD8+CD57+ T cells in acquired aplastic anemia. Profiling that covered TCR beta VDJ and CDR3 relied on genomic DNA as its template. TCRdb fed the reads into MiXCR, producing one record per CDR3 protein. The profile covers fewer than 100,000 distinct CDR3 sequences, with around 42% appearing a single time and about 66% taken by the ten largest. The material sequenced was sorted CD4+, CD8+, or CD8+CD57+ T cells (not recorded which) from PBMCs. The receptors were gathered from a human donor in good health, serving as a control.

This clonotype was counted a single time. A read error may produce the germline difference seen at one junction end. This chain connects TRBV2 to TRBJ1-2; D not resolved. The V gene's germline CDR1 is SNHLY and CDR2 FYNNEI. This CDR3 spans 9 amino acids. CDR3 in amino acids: CASGDGYTF. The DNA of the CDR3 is TGTGCCAGCGGTGATGGCTACACCTTC.

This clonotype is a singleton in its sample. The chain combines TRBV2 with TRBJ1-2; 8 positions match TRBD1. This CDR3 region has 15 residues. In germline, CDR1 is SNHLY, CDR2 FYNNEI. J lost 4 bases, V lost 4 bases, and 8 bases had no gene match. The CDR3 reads CASSGAGGFGYGYTF. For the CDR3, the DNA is TGTGCCAGCAGTGGGGCAGGGGGCTTCGGCTATGGCTACACCTTC. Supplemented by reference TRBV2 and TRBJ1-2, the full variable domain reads EPEVTQTPSHQVTQMGQEVILRCVPISNHLYFYWYRQILGQKVEFLVSFYNNEISEKSEIFDDQFSVERPDGSNFTLKIRSTKLEDSAMYFCASSGAGGFGYGYTFGSGTRLTVV.

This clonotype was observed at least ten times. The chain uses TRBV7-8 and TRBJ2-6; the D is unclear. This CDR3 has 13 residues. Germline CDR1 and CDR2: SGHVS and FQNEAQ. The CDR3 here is CAVVPGSANVLTF. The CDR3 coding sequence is TGTGCTGTTGTACCCGGATCGGCCAACGTCCTGACTTTC.

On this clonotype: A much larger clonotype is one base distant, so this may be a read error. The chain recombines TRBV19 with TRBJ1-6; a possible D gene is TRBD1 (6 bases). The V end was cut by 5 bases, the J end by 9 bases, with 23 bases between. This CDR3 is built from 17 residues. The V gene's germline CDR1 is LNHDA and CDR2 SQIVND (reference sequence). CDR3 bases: TGTGCCAGTAGTGCATATCGCGTCAGGGGAAAGAGTTCACCCCTCCACTTT. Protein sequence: CASSAYRVRGKSSPLHF.

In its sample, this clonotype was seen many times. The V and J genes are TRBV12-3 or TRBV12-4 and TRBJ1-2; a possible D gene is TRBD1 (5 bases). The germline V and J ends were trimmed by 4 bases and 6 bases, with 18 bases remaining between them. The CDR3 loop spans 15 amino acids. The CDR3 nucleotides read TGTGCCAGCAGTTGGGTCTTAGGAGGGACGCATGGCTACACCTTC. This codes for CASSWVLGGTHGYTF.

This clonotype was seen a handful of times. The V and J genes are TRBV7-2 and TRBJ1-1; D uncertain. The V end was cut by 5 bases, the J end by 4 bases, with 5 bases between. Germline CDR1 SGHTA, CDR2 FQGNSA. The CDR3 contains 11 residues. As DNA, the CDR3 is TGTGCCAGCAGCCGTCGCACTGAAGCTTTCTTT. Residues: CASSRRTEAFF.

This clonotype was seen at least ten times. In DNA, the CDR3 is TGTGCCAGTAGTACCACCCGGGGGGGGCACGCTGAAGCTTTCTTT. Amino acid sequence: CASSTTRGGHAEAFF. The chain has TRBV19 and TRBJ1-1; D might be TRBD1 (6 bases). Germline V gene lookup returns CDR1 LNHDA and CDR2 SQIVND (reference sequence). This CDR3 spans 15 amino acids. Between the trimmed V and J ends, which lost 4 bases and 6 bases, there was a span of 18 bases.

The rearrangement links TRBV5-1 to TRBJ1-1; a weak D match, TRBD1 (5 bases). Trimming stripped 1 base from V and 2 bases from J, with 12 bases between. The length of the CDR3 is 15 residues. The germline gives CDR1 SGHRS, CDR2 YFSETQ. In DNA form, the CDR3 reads TGCGCCAGCAGCTTGTATCCGGGGCTTAACACTGAAGCTTTCTTT. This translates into CASSLYPGLNTEAFF.

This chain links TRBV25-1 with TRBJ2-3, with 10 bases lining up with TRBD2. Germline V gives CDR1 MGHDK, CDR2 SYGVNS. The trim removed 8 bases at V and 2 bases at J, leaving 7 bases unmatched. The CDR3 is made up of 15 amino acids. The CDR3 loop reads CASGALAGATDTQYF. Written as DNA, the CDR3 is TGTGCCAGCGGTGCCCTAGCGGGAGCCACAGATACGCAGTATTTT.

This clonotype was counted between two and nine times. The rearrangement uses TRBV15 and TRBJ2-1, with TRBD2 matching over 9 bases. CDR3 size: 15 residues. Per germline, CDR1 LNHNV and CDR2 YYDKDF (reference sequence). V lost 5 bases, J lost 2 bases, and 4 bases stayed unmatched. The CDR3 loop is CATSLAGGTYNEQFF. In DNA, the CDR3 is TGTGCCACCAGCCTTGCGGGGGGGACCTACAATGAGCAGTTCTTC.

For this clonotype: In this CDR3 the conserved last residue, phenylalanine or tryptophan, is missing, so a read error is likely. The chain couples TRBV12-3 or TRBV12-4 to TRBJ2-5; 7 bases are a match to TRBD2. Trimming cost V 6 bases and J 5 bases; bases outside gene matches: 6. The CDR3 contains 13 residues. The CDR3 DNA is TGTGCCAGCAGCCCTGGGAGGGCGGAGACCCAGTACCTC. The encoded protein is CASSPGRAETQYL.

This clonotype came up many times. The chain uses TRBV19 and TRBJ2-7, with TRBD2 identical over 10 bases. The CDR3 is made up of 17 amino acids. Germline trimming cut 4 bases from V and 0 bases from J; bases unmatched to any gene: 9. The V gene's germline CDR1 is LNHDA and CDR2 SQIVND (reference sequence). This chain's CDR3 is CASSTLTSGTDSYEQYF. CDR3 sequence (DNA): TGTGCCAGTAGTACCCTAACTAGCGGGACTGACTCCTACGAGCAGTACTTC.

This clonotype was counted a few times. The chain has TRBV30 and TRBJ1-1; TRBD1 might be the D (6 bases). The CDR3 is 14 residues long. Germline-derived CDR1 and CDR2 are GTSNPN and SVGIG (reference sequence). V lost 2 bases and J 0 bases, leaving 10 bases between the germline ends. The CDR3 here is CAWSLGQLNTEAFF. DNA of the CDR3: TGTGCCTGGAGTCTAGGACAGCTGAACACTGAAGCTTTCTTT.

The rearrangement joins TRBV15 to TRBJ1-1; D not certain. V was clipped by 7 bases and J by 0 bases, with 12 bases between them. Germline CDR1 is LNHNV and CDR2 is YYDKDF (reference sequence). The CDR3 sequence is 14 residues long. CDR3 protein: CATTPVGVNTEAFF. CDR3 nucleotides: TGTGCCACCACCCCCGTGGGCGTGAACACTGAAGCTTTCTTT.

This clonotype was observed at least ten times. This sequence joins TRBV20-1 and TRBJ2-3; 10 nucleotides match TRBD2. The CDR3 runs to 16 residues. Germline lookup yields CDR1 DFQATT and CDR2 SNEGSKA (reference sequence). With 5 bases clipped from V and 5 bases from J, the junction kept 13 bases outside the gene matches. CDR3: CSAPWASGRAGDTQYF. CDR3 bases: TGCAGTGCTCCTTGGGCAAGCGGGAGGGCCGGAGATACGCAGTATTTT.

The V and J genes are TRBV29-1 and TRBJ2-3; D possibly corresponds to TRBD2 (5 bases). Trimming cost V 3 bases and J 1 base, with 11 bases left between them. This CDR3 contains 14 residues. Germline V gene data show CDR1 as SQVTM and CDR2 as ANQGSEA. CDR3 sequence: CSVETGRGTDTQYF. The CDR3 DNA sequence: TGCAGCGTTGAGACCGGGCGGGGCACAGATACGCAGTATTTT.

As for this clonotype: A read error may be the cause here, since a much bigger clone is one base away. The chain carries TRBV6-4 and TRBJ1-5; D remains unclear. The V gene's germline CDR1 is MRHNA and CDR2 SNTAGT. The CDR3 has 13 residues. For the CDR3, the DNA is TGTGCCAGCAGTTATCCCGTCGGTCAGTCCCAGCATTTT. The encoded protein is CASSYPVGQSQHF.

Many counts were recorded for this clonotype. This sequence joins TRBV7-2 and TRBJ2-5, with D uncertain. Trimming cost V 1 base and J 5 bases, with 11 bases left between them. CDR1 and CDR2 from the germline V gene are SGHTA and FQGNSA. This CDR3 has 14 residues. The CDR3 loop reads CASSLGVGLETQYF. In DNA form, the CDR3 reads TGTGCCAGCAGCTTAGGTGTAGGCCTGGAGACCCAGTACTTC.

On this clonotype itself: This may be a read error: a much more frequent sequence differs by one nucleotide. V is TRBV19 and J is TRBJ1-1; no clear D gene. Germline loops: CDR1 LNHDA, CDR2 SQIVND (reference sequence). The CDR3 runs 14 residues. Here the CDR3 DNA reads TGTACCAGTAGTATCCGGGGTTCAAACACTGAAGCTTTCTTT. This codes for CTSSIRGSNTEAFF.

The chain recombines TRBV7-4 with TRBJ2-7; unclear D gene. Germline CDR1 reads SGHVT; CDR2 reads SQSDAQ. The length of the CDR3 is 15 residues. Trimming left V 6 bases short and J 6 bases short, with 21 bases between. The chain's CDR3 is CASSAAPGPLGEQYF. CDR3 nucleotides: TGTGCCAGCAGTGCCGCCCCCGGGCCGCTCGGCGAGCAGTACTTC.

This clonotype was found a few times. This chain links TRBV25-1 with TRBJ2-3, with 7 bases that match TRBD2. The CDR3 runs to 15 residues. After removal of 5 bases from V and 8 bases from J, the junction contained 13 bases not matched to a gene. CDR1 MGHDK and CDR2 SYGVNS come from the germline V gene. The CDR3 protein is CASSPTGTIEGTQYF. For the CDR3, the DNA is TGTGCCAGCAGTCCAACCGGGACTATTGAGGGTACGCAGTATTTT.

The CDR3 DNA is TGTGCCAGCAGTTACCCGGGACAGGGGTCGGTTGGCTACACCTTC. It encodes CASSYPGQGSVGYTF. The chain links TRBV25-1 to TRBJ1-2; 10 bases are shared with TRBD1. The CDR3 totals 15 residues. Per germline, CDR1 MGHDK and CDR2 SYGVNS. Trimming removed 5 bases from V and 7 bases from J; junction bases left unmatched: 10.

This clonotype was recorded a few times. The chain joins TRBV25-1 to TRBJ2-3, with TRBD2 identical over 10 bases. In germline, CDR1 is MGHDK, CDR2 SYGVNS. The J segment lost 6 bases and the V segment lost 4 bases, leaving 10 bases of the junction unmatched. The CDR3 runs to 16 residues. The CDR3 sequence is CASSALAGASRDTQYF. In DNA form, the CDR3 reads TGTGCCAGCAGTGCCCTAGCGGGGGCCTCGCGGGATACGCAGTATTTT.

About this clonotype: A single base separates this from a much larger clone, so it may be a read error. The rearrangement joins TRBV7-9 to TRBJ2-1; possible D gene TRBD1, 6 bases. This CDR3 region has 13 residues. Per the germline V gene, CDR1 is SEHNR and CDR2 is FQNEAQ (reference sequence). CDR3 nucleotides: TGTGTCAGCAGCTTTGGGGCAGGGGATGAGCAGTTCTTC. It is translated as CVSSFGAGDEQFF.

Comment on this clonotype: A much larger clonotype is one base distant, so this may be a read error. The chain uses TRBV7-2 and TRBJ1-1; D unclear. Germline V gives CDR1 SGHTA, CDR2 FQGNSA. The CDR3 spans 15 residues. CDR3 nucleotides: TGTGCCAGCAGCTTAGGTGAGATCTCCGAGACTGAAGCTATCTTT. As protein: CASSLGEISETEAIF.

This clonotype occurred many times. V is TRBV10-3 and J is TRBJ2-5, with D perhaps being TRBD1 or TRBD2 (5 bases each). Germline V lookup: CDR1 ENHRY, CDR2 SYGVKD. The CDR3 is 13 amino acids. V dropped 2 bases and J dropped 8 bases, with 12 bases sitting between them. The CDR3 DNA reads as TGTGCCATCAGTGAGGTGACAGCGGACACCCAGTACTTC. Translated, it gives CAISEVTADTQYF.

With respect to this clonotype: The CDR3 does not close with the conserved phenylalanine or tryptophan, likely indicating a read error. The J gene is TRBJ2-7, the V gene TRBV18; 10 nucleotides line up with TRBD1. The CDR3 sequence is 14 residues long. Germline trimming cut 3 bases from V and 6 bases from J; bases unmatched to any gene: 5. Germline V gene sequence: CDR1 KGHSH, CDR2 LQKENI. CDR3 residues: CASSPTGQGPEQYL. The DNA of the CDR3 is TGTGCCAGCTCACCCACGGGACAGGGGCCCGAGCAGTACCTC.

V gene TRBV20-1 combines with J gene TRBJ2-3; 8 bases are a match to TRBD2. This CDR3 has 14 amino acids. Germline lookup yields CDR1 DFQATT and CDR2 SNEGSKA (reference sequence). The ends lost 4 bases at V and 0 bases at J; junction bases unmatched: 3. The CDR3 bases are TGCAGTGCTAACCAGCGGGGGAGCACAGATACGCAGTATTTT. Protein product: CSANQRGSTDTQYF.

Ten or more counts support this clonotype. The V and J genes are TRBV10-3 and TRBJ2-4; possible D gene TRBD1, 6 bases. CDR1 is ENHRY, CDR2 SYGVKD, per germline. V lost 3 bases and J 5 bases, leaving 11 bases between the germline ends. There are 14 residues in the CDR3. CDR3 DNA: TGTGCCATCAGTGACGGAGACAGGCAAAACATTCAGTACTTC. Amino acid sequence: CAISDGDRQNIQYF.

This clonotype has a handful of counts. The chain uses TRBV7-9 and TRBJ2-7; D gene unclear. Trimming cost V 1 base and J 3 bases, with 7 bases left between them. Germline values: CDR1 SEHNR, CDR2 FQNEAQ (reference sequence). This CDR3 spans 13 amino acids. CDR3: CASSLGSVYEQYF. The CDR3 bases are TGTGCCAGCAGCTTAGGGTCTGTCTACGAGCAGTACTTC.

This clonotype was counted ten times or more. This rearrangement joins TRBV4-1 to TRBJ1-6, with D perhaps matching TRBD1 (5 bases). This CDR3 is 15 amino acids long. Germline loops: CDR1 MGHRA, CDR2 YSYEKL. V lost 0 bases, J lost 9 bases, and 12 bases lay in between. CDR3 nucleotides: TGCGCCAGCAGCCAAGATGAGTGGGGGGTTTCACCCCTCCACTTT. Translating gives CASSQDEWGVSPLHF.